This T cell receptor beta chain was retrieved from a study of cytomegalovirus exposure and HLA in healthy donors. Study summary: An early release of data contained 75 million to 100 million unique TCRs, which came from HLA-typed donors. Overall study results and limits: A later analysis showed that HLA-associated TCR beta chains had undergone more clonal expansion than equally common others.

With respect to this clone: Antigen specificity is unknown.

The PCR had 60 Vbeta and 13 Jbeta primers. Sequencing used immunoSEQ multiplex PCR; TCRdb keeps in-frame clones, though not all of them. Here the sample spans 100,000 to 130,000 clones, 81% being singletons. Germline-derived CDR1 and CDR2 are SGHVS and FNYEAQ. V shed 2 bases and J shed 0 bases, with 13 bases lying between them. The CDR3 extends over 16 amino acids. This chain joins TRBV7-6 and TRBJ1-1; no reliable D call. The receptor was isolated from a man aged 30-40 years in good health and CMV-seronegative. Sequences were obtained from PBMCs. This chain's CDR3 is CASSLKGAGLNTEAFF. The CDR3 DNA reads as TGTGCCAGCAGCTTAAAGGGTGCGGGTCTGAACACTGAAGCTTTCTTT.